These 17 T cell receptor beta chains share one sample of origin, sequenced in a study of T cells after yellow fever vaccination. One entry per CDR3 protein results from TCRdb running MiXCR on the 5' RACE reads. The data hold just under 600,000 distinct CDR3 sequences, with around an eighth observed a single time. The source material was PBMCs, sampled on the day of the yellow fever booster vaccination. The source of these receptors is a man aged 25 to 45 who received the YFV17D yellow fever vaccine.

V and J are TRBV5-5 and TRBJ2-3, with 11 bases that match TRBD2. This CDR3 has 18 amino acids. The ends lost 5 bases at V and 4 bases at J; junction bases unmatched: 15. Per germline, CDR1 SGHKS and CDR2 YYEKEE (reference sequence). The CDR3 nucleotides read TGTGCCAGCAGTAATCCGGGACTAGCGGAGATCTTTTCAGATACGCAGTATTTT. The encoded protein is CASSNPGLAEIFSDTQYF.

J is TRBJ1-6 and V is TRBV3-1; 7 bases match TRBD1. The CDR3 consists of 13 residues. Trimming at V came to 5 bases and at J to 10 bases, leaving 5 bases not matched to a gene. Germline values: CDR1 LGHDT, CDR2 YNNKEL (reference sequence). The CDR3 DNA is TGTGCCAGCAGCATGCAGGGGGACTCACCCCTCCACTTT. Protein: CASSMQGDSPLHF.

The chain is built from TRBV5-4 and TRBJ2-5; D uncertain. Between the trimmed V and J ends, which lost 4 bases and 5 bases, there was a span of 15 bases. The CDR3 length is 14 residues. CDR1 is SGHNT and CDR2 is YYREEE in the germline V gene (reference sequence). The CDR3 loop reads CASSILDRGETQYF. The CDR3 DNA sequence: TGTGCCAGCAGCATCCTGGATCGTGGCGAGACCCAGTACTTC.

Only a few counts were recorded for this clonotype. This chain joins TRBV7-2 and TRBJ2-1; the D is unclear. The CDR3 is 12 residues long. V dropped 0 bases and J dropped 7 bases, with 4 bases sitting between them. Germline CDR1 is SGHTA and CDR2 is FQGNSA. This CDR3 is CASSLAANEQFF. The CDR3 DNA reads as TGTGCCAGCAGCTTAGCGGCGAATGAGCAGTTCTTC.

The V call is TRBV7-9, the J call TRBJ2-7; D might be TRBD2 (6 bases). Trimming left V 5 bases short and J 1 base short, with 9 bases between. From germline, CDR1 is SEHNR and CDR2 FQNEAQ (reference sequence). This CDR3 region has 13 residues. The CDR3 is CASSGGKSYEQYF. DNA for the CDR3: TGTGCCAGCAGCGGGGGGAAATCCTACGAGCAGTACTTC. Full variable domain (outside the CDR3, taken from reference TRBV7-9 and TRBJ2-7): DTGVSQNPRHKITKRGQNVTFRCDPISEHNRLYWYRQTLGQGPEFLTYFQNEAQLEKSRLLSDRFSAERPKGSFSTLEIQRTEQGDSAMYLCASSGGKSYEQYFGPGTRLTVT.

The genes are TRBV5-1 and TRBJ1-1; 7 bases are shared with TRBD1. This CDR3 comprises 14 residues. Looked up from germline, CDR1 is SGHRS and CDR2 is YFSETQ. V was pared by 2 bases and J by 4 bases, with 5 bases of the junction left unmatched. CDR3 nucleotides: TGCGCCAGCAGCTTAACAGGGGACGGCACTGAAGCTTTCTTT. Amino acid sequence: CASSLTGDGTEAFF.

This clonotype was detected a few times. The chain couples TRBV29-1 to TRBJ2-3; D may be TRBD1 or TRBD2 (5 bases each). The CDR3 loop spans 14 amino acids. The V gene lost 8 bases and the J gene lost 2 bases, with 17 bases spanning the gap. Germline CDR1 reads SQVTM; CDR2 reads ANQGSEA. DNA of the CDR3: TGCAGCTCAAAGAGGGGTTCGGTCACAGATACGCAGTATTTT. Its protein is CSSKRGSVTDTQYF.

This clonotype was picked up a small number of times. This chain connects TRBV7-9 to TRBJ2-7, with unresolved D. The CDR3 spans 13 residues. In germline, CDR1 is SEHNR, CDR2 FQNEAQ (reference sequence). With 3 bases removed from V and 2 bases from J, the gap between germline ends came to 8 bases. CDR3 coding DNA: TGTGCCAGCAGCTTCTACCAGGCCTACGAGCAGTACTTC. Amino acid sequence: CASSFYQAYEQYF.

The chain is built from TRBV14 and TRBJ2-5, with 8 bases identical to TRBD2. Per the germline V gene, CDR1 is SGHDN and CDR2 is FVKESK. The CDR3 is 14 residues long. J gave up 10 bases and V 0 bases, and 7 bases lay outside the gene matches. CDR3 loop: CASSQERLAWGQYF. The CDR3, as DNA: TGTGCCAGCAGCCAAGAAAGACTAGCGTGGGGCCAGTACTTC. Combining the CDR3 with reference TRBV14 and TRBJ2-5 gives the whole variable domain EAGVTQFPSHSVIEKGQTVTLRCDPISGHDNLYWYRRVMGKEIKFLLHFVKESKQDESGMPNNRFLAERTGGTYSTLKVQPAELEDSGVYFCASSQERLAWGQYFGPGTRLLVL.

The J gene is TRBJ2-1, the V gene TRBV12-3 or TRBV12-4; 15 nucleotides agree with TRBD2. The CDR3 is 18 residues long. The ends lost 11 bases at V and 0 bases at J; junction bases unmatched: 11. Here the CDR3 reads CAFSLRTSGRASYNEQFF. DNA for the CDR3: TGTGCCTTCAGTCTCCGGACTAGCGGGAGGGCCTCCTACAATGAGCAGTTCTTC.

J is TRBJ2-5 and V is TRBV6-5, with 8 bases identical to TRBD1. In germline, CDR1 is MNHEY, CDR2 SVGAGI. The CDR3 covers 15 residues. After removal of 5 bases from V and 4 bases from J, the junction contained 9 bases not matched to a gene. The CDR3 sequence: CASSNYRGKGETQYF. The CDR3 bases are TGTGCCAGCAGTAACTACAGGGGGAAGGGAGAGACCCAGTACTTC.

The sample holds a few counts of this clonotype. One junction end does not reproduce the germline sequence, and a read error may be involved. V gene TRBV5-1 combines with J gene TRBJ2-1; tentative D call: TRBD2 (6 bases). The CDR3 extends over 13 amino acids. CDR1 and CDR2 (germline): SGHRS, YFSETQ. The CDR3, as DNA: TGCGCCAGCAGCTTGTTGGACTATCCGGCCCCAGCCTGG. Protein product: CASSLLDYPAPAW.

This clonotype has only a few counts. The chain combines TRBV19 with TRBJ2-7, with 8 nucleotides matching TRBD2. The CDR3 sequence is 13 residues long. CDR1 is LNHDA, CDR2 SQIVND, per germline (reference sequence). V lost 11 bases and J lost 2; bases outside the gene matches: 8. The CDR3 spells CAVGVAGPYEQYF. Here the CDR3 DNA reads TGTGCCGTTGGGGTAGCGGGGCCCTACGAGCAGTACTTC.

The genes are TRBV9 and TRBJ2-7; 11 bases are a match to TRBD2. Germline V CDR1 and CDR2: SGDLS, YYNGEE. The CDR3 has 15 residues. Losses at the gene ends were 4 bases for V and 4 bases for J; bases not matched to a gene: 7. The CDR3 DNA reads TGTGCCAGCAGCCTAGGGACTAGCGGAGATTACGAGCAGTACTTC. Translating it yields CASSLGTSGDYEQYF.

This clonotype was found a few times. The V call is TRBV29-1, the J call TRBJ1-2; D is possibly TRBD1 (5 bases). The V and J ends lost 0 bases and 2 bases respectively, with 13 bases between them. The CDR3 length is 15 residues. Germline V gene lookup returns CDR1 SQVTM and CDR2 ANQGSEA. The CDR3 reads CSVEDRVWDNYGYTF. The CDR3 nucleotides are TGCAGCGTTGAAGATCGTGTGTGGGACAACTATGGCTACACCTTC.

This clonotype was counted a few times. The chain is built from TRBV12-5 and TRBJ1-1; possible D gene TRBD1, 5 bases. CDR3 length equals 15 residues. Germline V gene data show CDR1 as LGHNT and CDR2 as FRNRAP. V was pared by 5 bases and J by 1 base, with 14 bases between. In DNA form, the CDR3 reads TGTGCTAGTGGTCCTCGACAGACTGCGAACACTGAAGCTTTCTTT. Residues: CASGPRQTANTEAFF.

This clonotype was detected a few times. The CDR3 coding sequence is TGTGCCAGCAGCCCCGGTGGGTACAGGGGAAGATCAGATACGCAGTATTTT. This encodes CASSPGGYRGRSDTQYF. The V gene is TRBV4-2, the J gene TRBJ2-3, with 7 bases aligning to TRBD1. J lost 4 bases, V lost 4 bases, and 14 bases had no gene match. Germline V CDR1 and CDR2: LGHNA, YNFKEQ. There are 17 residues in the CDR3.